This T cell receptor (beta chain) was sequenced for a study of long-term antiretroviral therapy in people with HIV. Study-level information: The 2015 immediate-ART recommendation was preceded by the earliest samples by about a decade.

About this clone: Antigen unknown.

Deletions cut 0 bases from V and 2 bases from J, with 8 bases between. From germline, CDR1 is SQVTM and CDR2 ANQGSEA. The CDR3 sequence is 13 residues long. Study-wide results and limits: The ART regimens used between the mid-2000s and the late 2010s may be less effective than current ones. Post-ART, diversity grew, though it stayed under transplant donor control levels.

Sequencing used immunoSEQ v3.0 at survey level. Produced via immunoSEQ multiplex PCR; TCRdb's table is partial and in-frame only. Found here are about 20,000 clones, 86% of them singletons; the top ten hold under 12%. The clonotype originates from a man aged 40-49 years with HIV. This rearrangement joins TRBV29-1 to TRBJ2-7; D assignment may be TRBD1 or TRBD2 (5 bases each). The sample consisted of unsorted PBMCs, taken 0.5 years after starting antiretroviral therapy. The DNA of the CDR3 is TGCAGCGTTGAAGATCGGGGCCCCTACGAGCAGTACTTC. It specifies CSVEDRGPYEQYF.